This TCR beta chain was obtained from a study of blood T cell repertoires in COVID-19. The method was immunoSEQ multiplex PCR; TCRdb's version includes in-frame clones alone and lacks a portion of them. The profile shows tens of thousands of clones, 88% of them singletons. The material sequenced was peripheral blood. This sequence originates from a human donor in a cohort sampled during active COVID-19.

The CDR3: CASSQGLAGTDTQYF. CDR3 coding DNA: TGTGCCAGCTCTCAGGGACTAGCGGGCACAGATACGCAGTATTTT. V and J are TRBV18 and TRBJ2-3, with TRBD2 matching 11 bases. Germline trimming cut 6 bases from V and 1 base from J; bases unmatched to any gene: 3. Germline values: CDR1 KGHSH, CDR2 LQKENI. CDR3 length: 15 amino acids.